The entry below describes one T cell receptor (beta chain). In the authors' workflow: Amplifying reference gene primers gave estimates of nucleated cell counts. TCRdb's table, derived via immunoSEQ multiplex PCR, lists solely in-frame clones and lacks some. That table is the source of V, J and clone size, and D and trimming were worked out from the DNA. The sample shows fewer than 250,000 clones, 83% of them seen only once. The data stem from a study of blood T cell repertoires in COVID-19. Whole-study context: The origin of the acute and convalescent COVID-19 samples was the United States, Italy and Spain. Sample material is recorded as cDNA or gDNA derived from T cells, B-cell-depleted T cells, or PBMCs.

V was cut by 1 base and J by 4 bases, with 7 bases left in between. CDR3 length: 13 amino acids. Germline V gene sequence: CDR1 MNHNY, CDR2 SVGAGI (reference sequence). The specimen was peripheral blood. The chain has TRBV6-6 and TRBJ1-2; TRBD1 is a possible D gene (5 bases). The sequence was obtained from a woman aged 40-49 years with active or convalescent COVID-19. The DNA for the CDR3 is TGTGCCAGCAGTTACTTGGGGGGCTATGGCTACACCTTC. Encoded protein: CASSYLGGYGYTF.